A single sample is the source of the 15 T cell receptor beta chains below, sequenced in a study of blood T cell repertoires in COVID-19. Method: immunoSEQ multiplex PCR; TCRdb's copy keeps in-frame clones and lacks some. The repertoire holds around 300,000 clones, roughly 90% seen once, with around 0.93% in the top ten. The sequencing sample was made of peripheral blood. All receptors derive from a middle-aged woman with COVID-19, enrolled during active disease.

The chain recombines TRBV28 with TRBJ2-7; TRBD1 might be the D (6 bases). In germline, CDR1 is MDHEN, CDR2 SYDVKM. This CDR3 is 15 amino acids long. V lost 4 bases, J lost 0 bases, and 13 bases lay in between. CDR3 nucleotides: TGTGCCAGCAGTTCCTGGACAGAAAGCTCCTACGAGCAGTACTTC. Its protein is CASSSWTESSYEQYF.

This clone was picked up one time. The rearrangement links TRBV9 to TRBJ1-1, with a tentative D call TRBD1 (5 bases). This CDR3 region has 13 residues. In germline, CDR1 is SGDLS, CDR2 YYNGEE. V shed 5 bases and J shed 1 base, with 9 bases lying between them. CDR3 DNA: TGTGCCAGCAGGGGGCGAGGGAACACTGAAGCTTTCTTT. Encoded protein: CASRGRGNTEAFF. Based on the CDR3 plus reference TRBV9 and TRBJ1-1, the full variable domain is DSGVTQTPKHLITATGQRVTLRCSPRSGDLSVYWYQQSLDQGLQFLIQYYNGEERAKGNILERFSAQQFPDLHSELNLSSLELGDSALYFCASRGRGNTEAFFGQGTRLTVV.

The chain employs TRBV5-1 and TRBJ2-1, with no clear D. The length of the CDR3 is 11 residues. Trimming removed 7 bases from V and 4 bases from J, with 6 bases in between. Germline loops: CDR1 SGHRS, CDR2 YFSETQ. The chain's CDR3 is CASGQYNEQFF. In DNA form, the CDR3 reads TGCGCCAGCGGCCAATACAATGAGCAGTTCTTC.

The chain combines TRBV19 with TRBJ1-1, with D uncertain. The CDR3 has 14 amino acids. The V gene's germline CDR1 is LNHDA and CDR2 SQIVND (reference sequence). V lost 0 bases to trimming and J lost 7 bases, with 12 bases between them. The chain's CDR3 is CASSIEWPLVEAFF. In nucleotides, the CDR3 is TGTGCCAGTAGTATAGAGTGGCCACTAGTTGAAGCTTTCTTT.

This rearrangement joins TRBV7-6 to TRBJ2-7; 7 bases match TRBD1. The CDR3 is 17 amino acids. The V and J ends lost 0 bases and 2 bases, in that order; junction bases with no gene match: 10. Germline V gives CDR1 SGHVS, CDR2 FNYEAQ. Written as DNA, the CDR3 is TGTGCCAGCAGCTTAGCGTACAATACGGGACAGCCCTACGAGCAGTACTTC. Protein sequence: CASSLAYNTGQPYEQYF.

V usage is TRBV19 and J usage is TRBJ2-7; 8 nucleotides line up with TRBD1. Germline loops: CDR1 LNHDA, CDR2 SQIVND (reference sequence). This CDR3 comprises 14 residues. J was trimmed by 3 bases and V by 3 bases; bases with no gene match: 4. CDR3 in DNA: TGTGCCAGTAGTATCGGACAGGGACGCTACGAGCAGTACTTC. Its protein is CASSIGQGRYEQYF. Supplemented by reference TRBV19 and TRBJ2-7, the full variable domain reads DGGITQSPKYLFRKEGQNVTLSCEQNLNHDAMYWYRQDPGQGLRLIYYSQIVNDFQKGDIAEGYSVSREKKESFPLTVTSAQKNPTAFYLCASSIGQGRYEQYFGPGTRLTVT.

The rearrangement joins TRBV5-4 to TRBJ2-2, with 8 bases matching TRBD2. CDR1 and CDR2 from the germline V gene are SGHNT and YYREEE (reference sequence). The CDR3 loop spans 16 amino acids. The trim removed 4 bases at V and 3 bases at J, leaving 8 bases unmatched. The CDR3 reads CASSTGLVVHTGELFF. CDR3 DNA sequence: TGTGCCAGCAGCACGGGACTAGTAGTTCACACCGGGGAGCTGTTTTTT.

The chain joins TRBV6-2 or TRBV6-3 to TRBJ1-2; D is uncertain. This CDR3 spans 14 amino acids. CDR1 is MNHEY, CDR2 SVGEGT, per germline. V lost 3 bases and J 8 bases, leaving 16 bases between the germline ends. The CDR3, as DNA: TGTGCCAGCAGTTATTTCCCACAGAGAAGCGGCTACACCTTC. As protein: CASSYFPQRSGYTF.

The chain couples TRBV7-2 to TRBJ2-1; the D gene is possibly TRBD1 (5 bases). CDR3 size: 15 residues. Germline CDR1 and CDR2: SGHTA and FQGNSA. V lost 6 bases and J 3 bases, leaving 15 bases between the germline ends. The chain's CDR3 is CASRPSTTVYNEQFF. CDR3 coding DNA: TGTGCCAGCAGGCCCTCTACGACAGTCTACAATGAGCAGTTCTTC. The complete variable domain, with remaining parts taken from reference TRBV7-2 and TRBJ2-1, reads GAGVSQSPSNKVTEKGKDVELRCDPISGHTALYWYRQSLGQGLEFLIYFQGNSAPDKSGLPSDRFSAERTGGSVSTLTIQRTQQEDSAVYLCASRPSTTVYNEQFFGPGTRLTVL.

The CDR3 DNA follows: TGTGCCAGCAGCCGGACTAGCGGGGGCACAGATACGCAGTATTTT. Translated, it gives CASSRTSGGTDTQYF. The V call is TRBV3-1 (or the pseudogene TRBV3-2), the J call TRBJ2-3; 12 positions agree with TRBD2. The J segment lost 1 base and the V segment lost 4 bases, leaving 0 bases of the junction unmatched. CDR1 and CDR2 from the germline V gene are LGHDT and YNNKEL (reference sequence). The CDR3 runs to 15 residues.

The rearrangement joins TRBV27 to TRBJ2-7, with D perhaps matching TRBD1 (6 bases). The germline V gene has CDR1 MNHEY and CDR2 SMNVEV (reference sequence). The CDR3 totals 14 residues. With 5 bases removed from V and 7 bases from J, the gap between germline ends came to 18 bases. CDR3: CASSKQGRGEEQYF. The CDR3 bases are TGTGCCAGCAGTAAGCAGGGGCGAGGGGAGGAGCAGTACTTC.

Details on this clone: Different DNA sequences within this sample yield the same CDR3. The CDR3 region has the DNA TGTGCCAGCAGTTTATTATATGAGCAGTTCTTC. Its translation: CASSLLYEQFF. The rearrangement uses TRBV28 and TRBJ2-1; D not resolved. The CDR3 sequence is 11 residues long. CDR1 is MDHEN and CDR2 is SYDVKM in the germline V gene. The V end was cut by 1 base, the J end by 8 bases, with 3 bases between.

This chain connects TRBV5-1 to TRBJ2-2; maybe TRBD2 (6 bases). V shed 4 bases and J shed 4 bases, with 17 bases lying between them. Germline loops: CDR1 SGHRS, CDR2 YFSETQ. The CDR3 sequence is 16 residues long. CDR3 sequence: CASSRGGQVGTGELFF. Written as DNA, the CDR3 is TGCGCCAGCAGCCGCGGAGGGCAAGTCGGCACCGGGGAGCTGTTTTTT. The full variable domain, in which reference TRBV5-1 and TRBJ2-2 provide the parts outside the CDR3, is KAGVTQTPRYLIKTRGQQVTLSCSPISGHRSVSWYQQTPGQGLQFLFEYFSETQRNKGNFPGRFSGRQFSNSRSEMNVSTLELGDSALYLCASSRGGQVGTGELFFGEGSRLTVL.

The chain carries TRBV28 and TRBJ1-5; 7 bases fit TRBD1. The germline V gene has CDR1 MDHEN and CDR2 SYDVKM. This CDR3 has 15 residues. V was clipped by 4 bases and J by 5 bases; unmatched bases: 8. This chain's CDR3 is CASSSRGQWDQPQHF. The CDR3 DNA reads TGTGCCAGCAGTTCCCGGGGACAGTGGGATCAGCCCCAGCATTTT.

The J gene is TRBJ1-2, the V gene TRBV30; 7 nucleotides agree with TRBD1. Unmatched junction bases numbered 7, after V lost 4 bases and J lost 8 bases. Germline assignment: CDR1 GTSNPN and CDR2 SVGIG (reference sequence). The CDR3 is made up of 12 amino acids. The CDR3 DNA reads TGTGCCTGGAAGCAGGGGGGTGGGGGCTACACCTTC. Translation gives CAWKQGGGGYTF.